Following are 29 T cell receptor beta chains from one sample sequenced in a study of CD8 T cells in Susac syndrome. Reverse transcription of roughly 0.45 to 1 ug RNA was performed with random hexamers. Each CDR3 protein is one row after TCRdb ran MiXCR on the immunoSEQ multiplex PCR reads. The sample has around 120,000 distinct CDR3 sequences; about 94% are singletons. Sample: CD4+ T cells from PBMCs. These receptors came from a human donor with multiple sclerosis.

The chain employs TRBV7-6 and TRBJ2-2; a possible D gene is TRBD2 (6 bases). Germline lookup yields CDR1 SGHVS and CDR2 FNYEAQ. This CDR3 is 17 amino acids long. The V gene lost 5 bases and the J gene lost 0 bases, with 16 bases spanning the gap. The CDR3 sequence is CASSPGTFKSNTGELFF. CDR3 coding DNA: TGTGCCAGCAGCCCAGGGACTTTTAAGTCGAACACCGGGGAGCTGTTTTTT. Full variable domain (outside the CDR3, taken from reference TRBV7-6 and TRBJ2-2): GAGVSQSPRYKVTKRGQDVALRCDPISGHVSLYWYRQALGQGPEFLTYFNYEAQQDKSGLPNDRFSAERPEGSISTLTIQRTEQRDSAMYRCASSPGTFKSNTGELFFGEGSRLTVL.

The CDR3 reads CASRRVWDTEAFF. The CDR3 region has the DNA TGTGCCAGCAGAAGGGTGTGGGATACTGAAGCTTTCTTT. The V call is TRBV27, the J call TRBJ1-1; D is undetermined. The CDR3 loop spans 13 amino acids. V was cut by 6 bases and J by 5 bases, with 13 bases left in between. Germline loops: CDR1 MNHEY, CDR2 SMNVEV (reference sequence).

The chain couples TRBV15 to TRBJ2-1; 10 bases fit TRBD1. This CDR3 is built from 16 residues. Germline CDR1 LNHNV, CDR2 YYDKDF (reference sequence). The J segment lost 3 bases and the V segment lost 1 base, leaving 3 bases of the junction unmatched. CDR3 DNA sequence: TGTGCCACCAGCAGAGGCGGACAGGGGGGCTACAATGAGCAGTTCTTC. This encodes CATSRGGQGGYNEQFF. Looking up the rest from reference TRBV15 and TRBJ2-1 gives the full variable domain: DAMVIQNPRYQVTQFGKPVTLSCSQTLNHNVMYWYQQKSSQAPKLLFHYYDKDFNNEADTPDNFQSRRPNTSFCFLDIRSPGLGDTAMYLCATSRGGQGGYNEQFFGPGTRLTVL.

In this sample, this clonotype turned up a few times. The V and J genes are TRBV5-4 and TRBJ2-5, with a possible D match to TRBD1 (6 bases). Germline V gene data show CDR1 as SGHNT and CDR2 as YYREEE (reference sequence). The CDR3 totals 14 residues. V gave up 0 bases and J gave up 5 bases, with 11 bases separating them. CDR3 bases: TGTGCCAGCAGCTTGGCTGGACAGAGGGAGACCCAGTACTTC. Its translation is CASSLAGQRETQYF.

This sequence joins TRBV4-3 and TRBJ2-3, with 7 bases aligning to TRBD1. This CDR3 has 14 residues. J gave up 6 bases and V 1 base, and 4 bases lay outside the gene matches. Germline-derived CDR1 and CDR2 are LGHNA and YSLEER. CDR3 DNA sequence: TGCGCCAGCAGCCAAGGACAGGGAGTGGATACGCAGTATTTT. Its protein product is CASSQGQGVDTQYF.

The chain has TRBV2 and TRBJ1-2; weak D call: TRBD1 (6 bases). CDR3 length: 13 residues. Germline CDR1 SNHLY, CDR2 FYNNEI. V lost 7 bases, J lost 11 bases, and 20 bases lay in between. In nucleotides, the CDR3 is TGTGCCAGCATTTCTCTTCCCGCACAGGGTTACACCTTC. Translated, it gives CASISLPAQGYTF.

The V call is TRBV30, the J call TRBJ1-1; D remains ambiguous. CDR1 GTSNPN and CDR2 SVGIG come from the germline V gene (reference sequence). This CDR3 has 12 residues. With 0 bases removed from V and 4 bases from J, the gap between germline ends came to 6 bases. The CDR3 is CAWSVGSTEAFF. As DNA, the CDR3 is TGTGCCTGGAGTGTGGGGAGCACTGAAGCTTTCTTT. Drawing the rest from reference TRBV30 and TRBJ1-1, the complete variable domain is SQTIHQWPATLVQPVGSPLSLECTVEGTSNPNLYWYRQAAGRGLQLLFYSVGIGQISSEVPQNLSASRPQDRQFILSSKKLLLSDSGFYLCAWSVGSTEAFFGQGTRLTVV.

The chain recombines TRBV28 with TRBJ2-2; D remains ambiguous. The CDR3 totals 11 residues. V was trimmed by 3 bases and J by 9 bases, leaving 5 bases between them. The germline V gene has CDR1 MDHEN and CDR2 SYDVKM. The CDR3 DNA reads as TGTGCCAGCAGTTTGAATCGGGAGCTGTTTTTT. Translation gives CASSLNRELFF.

V gene TRBV6-5 combines with J gene TRBJ2-1, with 7 bases identical to TRBD2. Germline V gene lookup returns CDR1 MNHEY and CDR2 SVGAGI. The junction had 15 bases not matched to a gene; V was cut back by 0 bases and J by 7 bases. This CDR3 has 18 residues. CDR3 nucleotide sequence: TGTGCCAGCAGTTACTCGAGGAGTGGCGGGGGAATCCATAATGAGCAGTTCTTC. Its translation: CASSYSRSGGGIHNEQFF.

The genes are TRBV5-1 and TRBJ2-7; 7 bases fit TRBD2. Germline loops: CDR1 SGHRS, CDR2 YFSETQ. This CDR3 is built from 15 residues. V was pared by 4 bases and J by 0 bases, with 7 bases of the junction left unmatched. CDR3 DNA sequence: TGCGCCAGCAGCCGCCGCGCGGGGGTCTCCTACGAGCAGTACTTC. Translated: CASSRRAGVSYEQYF.

The chain joins TRBV13 to TRBJ2-4; 9 bases fit TRBD2. This CDR3 region has 17 residues. Looked up from germline, CDR1 is PRHDT and CDR2 is FYEKMQ (reference sequence). The ends lost 3 bases at V and 2 bases at J; junction bases unmatched: 8. CDR3: CASSLGGGAVTKNIQYF. CDR3 nucleotide sequence: TGTGCCAGCAGCTTGGGCGGGGGGGCCGTAACCAAAAACATTCAGTACTTC.

The chain uses TRBV20-1 and TRBJ2-7; perhaps TRBD1 as D (7 bases). CDR3 length: 12 residues. The V and J ends lost 2 bases and 7 bases respectively, with 12 bases between them. CDR1 DFQATT and CDR2 SNEGSKA come from the germline V gene (reference sequence). The DNA for the CDR3 is TGCAGTGCTAGACTGACAGGGAGGGAGCAGTACTTC. Protein product: CSARLTGREQYF.

This sequence joins TRBV30 and TRBJ1-5; D remains unclear. V was trimmed by 1 base and J by 6 bases, leaving 13 bases between them. The V gene's germline CDR1 is GTSNPN and CDR2 SVGIG (reference sequence). The CDR3 extends over 14 amino acids. The CDR3 coding sequence is TGTGCCTGGAGTGGGGGAGGGTCAGGTCAGCCCCAGCATTTT. Translation: CAWSGGGSGQPQHF. Drawing the rest from reference TRBV30 and TRBJ1-5, the complete variable domain is SQTIHQWPATLVQPVGSPLSLECTVEGTSNPNLYWYRQAAGRGLQLLFYSVGIGQISSEVPQNLSASRPQDRQFILSSKKLLLSDSGFYLCAWSGGGSGQPQHFGDGTRLSIL.

This sequence joins TRBV20-1 and TRBJ2-7; D not certain. Germline-derived CDR1 and CDR2 are DFQATT and SNEGSKA (reference sequence). The CDR3 is 14 residues long. Trimming cost V 5 bases and J 1 base, with 15 bases left between them. The CDR3 reads CSAGPQYGSYEQYF. The CDR3 region has the DNA TGCAGTGCTGGACCACAATACGGTTCCTACGAGCAGTACTTC.

The V and J genes are TRBV5-4 and TRBJ2-7, with 9 bases matching TRBD1. Trimming took 2 bases from V and 4 from J; bases not matched to a gene: 4. Germline V CDR1 and CDR2: SGHNT, YYREEE (reference sequence). The CDR3 is made up of 14 amino acids. CDR3 nucleotides: TGTGCCAGCAGCTTAACAGGGGGCAAGTACGAGCAGTACTTC. This translates into CASSLTGGKYEQYF.

This clonotype showed up just once. This chain connects TRBV29-1 to TRBJ2-2, with no clear D. Germline assignment: CDR1 SQVTM and CDR2 ANQGSEA. The ends were cut back, 4 bases at V and 4 bases at J, with 4 bases in the middle. The CDR3 sequence is 11 residues long. CDR3 sequence: CSVVVTGELFF. DNA of the CDR3: TGCAGCGTTGTGGTCACCGGGGAGCTGTTTTTT.

The rearrangement joins TRBV30 to TRBJ2-7; D remains ambiguous. The CDR3 is 13 amino acids. The germline gives CDR1 GTSNPN, CDR2 SVGIG (reference sequence). V dropped 2 bases and J dropped 0 bases, with 8 bases sitting between them. CDR3 region: CAWSPPGSYEQYF. CDR3 nucleotide sequence: TGTGCCTGGAGTCCCCCGGGCTCCTACGAGCAGTACTTC.

V usage is TRBV10-2 and J usage is TRBJ2-7; TRBD1 might be the D (5 bases). The CDR3 is made up of 15 amino acids. Trimming removed 3 bases at V and 0 bases at J, with 12 bases between. Germline V CDR1 and CDR2: WSHSY, SAAADI. The CDR3 nucleotides read TGCGCCAGCAGTGATATCTGGCAGGGCTCCTACGAGCAGTACTTC. This codes for CASSDIWQGSYEQYF.

This clonotype occurred a few times. The CDR3 DNA sequence: TGTGCCAGCAGGGACGGACATTTAAACTACGAGCAGTACTTC. This sequence encodes CASRDGHLNYEQYF. The chain recombines TRBV12-3 or TRBV12-4 with TRBJ2-7; TRBD1 might be the D (5 bases). CDR3 size: 14 residues. V was pared by 6 bases and J by 3 bases, with 15 bases between.

The count of this clonotype is one. J is TRBJ2-7 and V is TRBV5-4; the D gene is possibly TRBD2 (6 bases). V lost 0 bases and J 5 bases, leaving 12 bases between the germline ends. Per germline, CDR1 SGHNT and CDR2 YYREEE (reference sequence). The CDR3 sequence is 14 residues long. For the CDR3, the DNA is TGTGCCAGCAGCTTGGCCTTGCGGGGAGACGAGCAGTACTTC. This codes for CASSLALRGDEQYF.

The J gene is TRBJ1-1, the V gene TRBV30; D gene uncertain. V shed 4 bases and J shed 0 bases, with 9 bases lying between them. Germline CDR1 is GTSNPN and CDR2 is SVGIG (reference sequence). This CDR3 is built from 13 residues. CDR3 protein: CAWMSNMNTEAFF. The DNA of the CDR3 is TGTGCCTGGATGAGCAACATGAACACTGAAGCTTTCTTT.

This chain connects TRBV5-4 to TRBJ2-1, with a weak D call TRBD1 (6 bases). Germline CDR1 SGHNT, CDR2 YYREEE (reference sequence). Trimming left V 4 bases short and J 10 bases short, with 15 bases between. The length of the CDR3 is 13 residues. The CDR3 nucleotides read TGTGCCAGCAGCCCATTAGACAGGAAGGAGCAGTTCTTC. This encodes CASSPLDRKEQFF. Looking up the rest from reference TRBV5-4 and TRBJ2-1 gives the full variable domain: ETGVTQSPTHLIKTRGQQVTLRCSSQSGHNTVSWYQQALGQGPQFIFQYYREEENGRGNFPPRFSGLQFPNYSSELNVNALELDDSALYLCASSPLDRKEQFFGPGTRLTVL.

The chain uses TRBV18 and TRBJ1-5; D is uncertain. V was trimmed by 5 bases and J by 4 bases, leaving 6 bases between them. This CDR3 is built from 12 residues. Germline CDR1 reads KGHSH; CDR2 reads LQKENI. The CDR3 here is CASSTANQPQHF. DNA of the CDR3: TGTGCCAGCTCAACAGCGAATCAGCCCCAGCATTTT.

The V gene is TRBV6-6, the J gene TRBJ1-1; possibly TRBD1 for D (6 bases). V lost 2 bases, J lost 9 bases, and 10 bases lay in between. The germline V gene has CDR1 MNHNY and CDR2 SVGAGI (reference sequence). The length of the CDR3 is 12 residues. CDR3 in amino acids: CASSYPGEKAFF. The CDR3 bases are TGTGCCAGCAGTTACCCAGGGGAGAAAGCTTTCTTT.

CDR3 loop: CSAHDTGNQPQHF. CDR3 DNA sequence: TGCAGTGCCCATGATACAGGCAATCAGCCCCAGCATTTT. The chain carries TRBV20-1 and TRBJ1-5; no reliable D call. The CDR3 has 13 residues. Germline lookup yields CDR1 DFQATT and CDR2 SNEGSKA (reference sequence). V lost 6 bases and J lost 2, with 11 bases in between.

V usage is TRBV9 and J usage is TRBJ1-2; D remains unclear. The germline V gene encodes CDR1 SGDLS and CDR2 YYNGEE. Trimming stripped 2 bases from V and 8 bases from J, with 13 bases between. The CDR3 is 13 amino acids. The CDR3 sequence is CASSVQAGKGYTF. CDR3 sequence (DNA): TGTGCCAGCAGCGTCCAAGCGGGGAAAGGCTACACCTTC. The full variable domain, its missing parts supplied by reference TRBV9 and TRBJ1-2, is DSGVTQTPKHLITATGQRVTLRCSPRSGDLSVYWYQQSLDQGLQFLIQYYNGEERAKGNILERFSAQQFPDLHSELNLSSLELGDSALYFCASSVQAGKGYTFGSGTRLTVV.

The chain combines TRBV6-5 with TRBJ1-2; no clear D gene. The V end lost 6 bases, the J end lost 4 bases, and 12 bases lay between the germline ends. Per germline, CDR1 MNHEY and CDR2 SVGAGI. CDR3 length: 13 amino acids. The CDR3 nucleotides read TGTGCCAGCAGCTTGGACGGAAGCTATGGCTACACCTTC. This codes for CASSLDGSYGYTF.

This chain connects TRBV2 to TRBJ1-4, with 9 bases lining up with TRBD1. In germline, CDR1 is SNHLY, CDR2 FYNNEI. The CDR3 runs 14 residues. Unmatched junction bases numbered 4, after V lost 4 bases and J lost 7 bases. CDR3 nucleotide sequence: TGTGCCAGCAGTGGCGGGACAGGGACTGAAAAACTGTTTTTT. It translates to CASSGGTGTEKLFF.

This sequence joins TRBV30 and TRBJ1-2; D unresolved. CDR1 GTSNPN and CDR2 SVGIG come from the germline V gene (reference sequence). Trimming removed 1 base from V and 7 bases from J, with 4 bases in between. The length of the CDR3 is 10 residues. The CDR3 is CAWSEVGYTF. Written as DNA, the CDR3 is TGTGCCTGGAGTGAGGTTGGCTACACCTTC.